This T cell receptor (beta chain) is drawn from a study of blood T cell repertoires in COVID-19. TCRdb's table, derived via immunoSEQ multiplex PCR, lists solely in-frame clones and lacks some. The sample holds some 74,000 clones, roughly 88% seen once. This CDR3 has 16 amino acids. Germline lookup yields CDR1 LNHDA and CDR2 SQIVND (reference sequence). Unmatched junction bases numbered 4, after V lost 5 bases and J lost 6 bases. V gene TRBV19 combines with J gene TRBJ2-2, with 15 bases matching TRBD2. The TCR comes from an elderly woman with acute or convalescent COVID-19. Material: peripheral blood. As DNA, the CDR3 is TGTGCCAGTAGTCCTGGACTAGCGGGAGGGGCCGGGGAGCTGTTTTTT. The encoded protein is CASSPGLAGGAGELFF.